The 20 T cell receptor beta chains listed next were all sequenced from one sample in a study of early T cells in non-severe SARS-CoV-2 infection. From the 5' RACE reads, TCRdb called clonotypes with MiXCR, one entry per CDR3 protein. The top ten clones hold about 4.3% of a sample with about 63,000 distinct CDR3 sequences, 13% of them seen once. The sample taken for sequencing was whole blood. These receptors were taken from an adult who was a healthcare worker with PCR-confirmed SARS-CoV-2 infection or an uninfected control (not recorded which).

The sample holds a few counts of this clonotype. This chain links TRBV4-3 with TRBJ1-5, with D uncertain. The CDR3 loop spans 16 amino acids. V shed 1 base and J shed 0 bases, with 10 bases lying between them. Germline V gene sequence: CDR1 LGHNA, CDR2 YSLEER. The CDR3 region is CASSQAAGHSNQPQHF. CDR3 in DNA: TGCGCCAGCAGCCAAGCCGCGGGTCATAGCAATCAGCCCCAGCATTTT.

The chain recombines TRBV20-1 with TRBJ2-7, with D hard to call. CDR1 and CDR2 (germline): DFQATT, SNEGSKA (reference sequence). V was shortened by 6 bases and J by 3 bases, with 6 bases between the two germline ends. This CDR3 spans 10 amino acids. CDR3: CSAGSYEQYF. CDR3 DNA sequence: TGCAGTGCGGGTAGCTACGAGCAGTACTTC.

For the CDR3, the DNA is TGCAGCGTTGAAGAGCGGCCCTACGAGCAGTACTTC. Its protein product is CSVEERPYEQYF. The chain joins TRBV29-1 to TRBJ2-7, with D unclear. The CDR3 length is 12 residues. V lost 0 bases to trimming and J lost 2 bases, with 5 bases between them. CDR1 is SQVTM and CDR2 is ANQGSEA in the germline V gene.

The chain joins TRBV6-2 or TRBV6-3 to TRBJ2-6; 8 bases align to TRBD1. CDR3 length equals 19 residues. The germline V gene has CDR1 MNHEY and CDR2 SVGEGT. With V trimmed by 6 bases and J by 0 bases, 13 bases remained unmatched. This CDR3 reads CASSPWTGRSPSGANVLTF. CDR3 in DNA: TGTGCCAGCAGCCCTTGGACAGGGAGAAGCCCCTCTGGGGCCAACGTCCTGACTTTC.

This rearrangement joins TRBV6-5 to TRBJ2-3; TRBD2 matches 7 bases. The CDR3 is 17 residues long. CDR1 is MNHEY and CDR2 is SVGAGI in the germline V gene. V shed 5 bases and J 2 bases; nucleotides not matched to a gene: 13. CDR3 sequence: CASSPHGLGGNTDTQYF. CDR3 DNA: TGTGCCAGCAGTCCTCACGGTCTGGGGGGGAACACAGATACGCAGTATTTT.

This clonotype has at least ten counts. J is TRBJ2-6 and V is TRBV6-1; D possibly uses TRBD1 or TRBD2 (5 bases each). V was cut by 3 bases and J by 4 bases, with 10 bases left in between. The CDR3 sequence is 15 residues long. Germline CDR1 MNHNS, CDR2 SASEGT. The CDR3 region has the DNA TGTGCCAGCAGTGAGGGGGAAACCGGGGCCAACGTCCTGACTTTC. Translated, it gives CASSEGETGANVLTF.

This clonotype was observed many times. The rearrangement joins TRBV12-3 or TRBV12-4 to TRBJ2-3, with a weak D call TRBD1 (6 bases). The CDR3 is 16 residues long. V lost 5 bases and J 6 bases, leaving 21 bases between the germline ends. This CDR3 is CASSTSGATSRDTQYF. As DNA, the CDR3 is TGTGCCAGCAGTACCTCAGGGGCCACGAGCCGGGATACGCAGTATTTT.

The rearrangement links TRBV3-1 to TRBJ2-3, with D perhaps matching TRBD1 or TRBD2 (6 bases each). Germline assignment: CDR1 LGHDT and CDR2 YNNKEL (reference sequence). V was trimmed by 2 bases and J by 4 bases, leaving 19 bases between them. This CDR3 spans 17 amino acids. CDR3 loop: CASSQRRGADVPDTQYF. The CDR3 DNA sequence: TGTGCCAGCAGCCAAAGGAGGGGGGCCGATGTACCAGATACGCAGTATTTT.

This clonotype was found many times. The chain combines TRBV29-1 with TRBJ1-2; a weak D match, TRBD1 (5 bases). From germline, CDR1 is SQVTM and CDR2 ANQGSEA. Trimming pared 2 bases from V and 4 bases from J, leaving 11 bases between. The CDR3 runs to 13 residues. The CDR3 DNA reads as TGCAGCGTTGAACGCAGGGAATTCTATGGCTACACCTTC. Translation gives CSVERREFYGYTF. Looking up the rest from reference TRBV29-1 and TRBJ1-2 gives the full variable domain: SAVISQKPSRDICQRGTSLTIQCQVDSQVTMMFWYRQQPGQSLTLIATANQGSEATYESGFVIDKFPISRPNLTFSTLTVSNMSPEDSSIYLCSVERREFYGYTFGSGTRLTVV.

This chain links TRBV24-1 with TRBJ1-1, with D possibly being TRBD1 (6 bases). Between the trimmed V and J ends, which lost 3 bases and 4 bases, there was a span of 14 bases. Per the germline V gene, CDR1 is KGHDR and CDR2 is SFDVKD. The CDR3 length is 15 residues. CDR3 amino acids: CATSDTPQGLTEAFF. Written as DNA, the CDR3 is TGTGCCACCAGTGATACTCCACAGGGCCTCACTGAAGCTTTCTTT.

This clonotype was seen more than once but under ten times. The genes are TRBV7-6 and TRBJ2-1, with D maybe TRBD1 (6 bases). This CDR3 spans 12 amino acids. The germline V and J ends were trimmed by 6 bases and 9 bases, with 12 bases remaining between them. Germline V gives CDR1 SGHVS, CDR2 FNYEAQ. The chain's CDR3 is CASRGTGREQFF. The CDR3, as DNA: TGTGCCAGCAGGGGAACAGGGCGTGAGCAGTTCTTC.

The J gene is TRBJ1-2, the V gene TRBV6-1; D gene unclear. Germline V gene lookup returns CDR1 MNHNS and CDR2 SASEGT. Trimming left V 1 base short and J 4 bases short, with 4 bases between. CDR3 length: 12 amino acids. In nucleotides, the CDR3 is TGTGCCAGCAGTGAAGACAGCTATGGCTACACCTTC. Translating gives CASSEDSYGYTF.

This clonotype was seen at least ten times. V gene TRBV5-1 combines with J gene TRBJ1-4; D is uncertain. This CDR3 has 13 amino acids. V dropped 4 bases and J dropped 8 bases, with 12 bases sitting between them. The germline CDR1 and CDR2 sequences are SGHRS and YFSETQ. CDR3 coding DNA: TGCGCCAGCAGCCTATCCAGGCGGGAAAAACTGTTTTTT. This encodes CASSLSRREKLFF.

The V call is TRBV5-1, the J call TRBJ2-3; TRBD1 matches at 8 bases. The CDR3 runs to 15 residues. Germline V gives CDR1 SGHRS, CDR2 YFSETQ. The V gene end was trimmed by 5 bases and the J gene end by 1 base; junction bases not matched to a gene: 6. The CDR3 region is CASSSGQVGTDTQYF. The CDR3 nucleotides read TGCGCCAGCAGTTCGGGACAGGTTGGCACAGATACGCAGTATTTT.

CDR3 nucleotide sequence: TGTGCCAGCAGCCCTACCCACGGGCAGGGGGCGCCTGAGCAGTACTTC. Its translation is CASSPTHGQGAPEQYF. This chain connects TRBV3-1 to TRBJ2-7, with 8 bases identical to TRBD1. Germline V gene data show CDR1 as LGHDT and CDR2 as YNNKEL (reference sequence). The J segment lost 7 bases and the V segment lost 4 bases, leaving 15 bases of the junction unmatched. The CDR3 runs to 16 residues.

This chain connects TRBV27 to TRBJ2-7; D unclear. CDR1 MNHEY and CDR2 SMNVEV come from the germline V gene (reference sequence). V lost 0 bases, J lost 4 bases, and 13 bases lay in between. There are 15 residues in the CDR3. The CDR3 spells CASSLSADGTYEQYF. The CDR3 DNA is TGTGCCAGCAGTTTATCGGCAGACGGAACGTACGAGCAGTACTTC.

This clonotype was counted ten times or more. The chain joins TRBV12-3 or TRBV12-4 to TRBJ2-5; D is possibly TRBD1 (6 bases). This CDR3 region has 14 residues. V lost 5 bases, J lost 5 bases, and 15 bases lay in between. The CDR3 DNA sequence: TGTGCCAGCAGTCCCCAGACAGGCTGGGAGACCCAGTACTTC. Encoded protein: CASSPQTGWETQYF.

A few counts support this clonotype. The chain joins TRBV5-4 to TRBJ2-3; the D gene is possibly TRBD2 (6 bases). V was cut by 4 bases and J by 0 bases, with 9 bases left in between. The CDR3 has 14 amino acids. Germline CDR1 SGHNT, CDR2 YYREEE (reference sequence). CDR3 coding DNA: TGTGCCAGCAGCCTGGGAGGCAGCACAGATACGCAGTATTTT. Protein product: CASSLGGSTDTQYF.

The chain uses TRBV11-2 and TRBJ1-1, with D hard to call. V gave up 0 bases and J gave up 0 bases, with 8 bases separating them. The CDR3 runs to 15 residues. Per the germline V gene, CDR1 is SGHAT and CDR2 is FQNNGV. CDR3 loop: CASSLDVPLNTEAFF. As DNA, the CDR3 is TGTGCCAGCAGCTTAGATGTTCCCTTGAACACTGAAGCTTTCTTT.

This clonotype appeared many times. The chain carries TRBV14 and TRBJ1-1, with 8 bases fitting TRBD1. Germline V lookup: CDR1 SGHDN, CDR2 FVKESK. The ends lost 3 bases at V and 4 bases at J; junction bases unmatched: 4. This CDR3 contains 14 residues. This CDR3 is CASSQYRGSTEAFF. The CDR3 DNA follows: TGTGCCAGCAGCCAGTACAGGGGGTCCACTGAAGCTTTCTTT.